This T cell receptor (beta chain) was observed in a study of T cells in Graves' hyperthyroidism and ophthalmopathy. Amplification yielded TCR beta CDR3 regions, with RNA transcripts as the source. TCR CDR3 regions were first amplified by RT-PCR with HTBI primers. TCRdb re-called the multiplex PCR reads with MiXCR, one entry per CDR3 protein. The repertoire holds 250,000 to 350,000 distinct CDR3 sequences, with about a sixth as singletons. This clonotype has only a few counts. V lost 4 bases to trimming and J lost 3 bases, with 13 bases between them. The CDR3 totals 14 residues. Germline values: CDR1 SGHDN, CDR2 FVKESK.

The sequence came from an older woman with Graves' ophthalmopathy. Sequenced: blood. This rearrangement joins TRBV14 to TRBJ2-7, with D possibly being TRBD2 (6 bases). Written as DNA, the CDR3 is TGTGCCAGCAGCCGTTCCGGGACTCACTACGAGCAGTACTTC. It specifies CASSRSGTHYEQYF.